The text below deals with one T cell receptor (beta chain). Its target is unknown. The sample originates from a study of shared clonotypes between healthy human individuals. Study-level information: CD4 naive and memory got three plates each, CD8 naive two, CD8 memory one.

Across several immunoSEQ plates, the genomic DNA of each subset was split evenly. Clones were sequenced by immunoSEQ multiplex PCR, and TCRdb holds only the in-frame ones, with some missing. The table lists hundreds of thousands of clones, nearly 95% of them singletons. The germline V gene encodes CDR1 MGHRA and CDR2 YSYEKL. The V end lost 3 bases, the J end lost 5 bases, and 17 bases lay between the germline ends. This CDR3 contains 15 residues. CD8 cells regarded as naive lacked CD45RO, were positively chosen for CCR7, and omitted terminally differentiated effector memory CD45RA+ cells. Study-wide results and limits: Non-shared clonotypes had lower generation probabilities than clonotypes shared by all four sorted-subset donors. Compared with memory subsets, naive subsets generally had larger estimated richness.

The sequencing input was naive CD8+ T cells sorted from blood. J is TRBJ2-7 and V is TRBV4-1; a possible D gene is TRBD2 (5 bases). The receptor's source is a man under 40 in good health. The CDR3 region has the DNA TGCGCCAGCAGCCAGTTTTTATCGCGGGCTGACGAGCAGTACTTC. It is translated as CASSQFLSRADEQYF.